The 16 T cell receptor beta chains listed next were all sequenced from one sample in a study of blood T cells in healthy people across ages. Then a second PCR, running about 6 to 12 cycles, was carried out with a sample-barcoded 5' primer and a J-beta primer mix. TCRdb re-derived calls from the 5' RACE reads in MiXCR, one entry per CDR3 protein. This repertoire shows hundreds of thousands of distinct CDR3 sequences, about 62% found once; its top ten account for about 20%. The sequencing sample was made of blood. Receptors originate from a man aged 30-40 years in good health.

The rearrangement joins TRBV28 to TRBJ2-1; 7 bases align to TRBD2. V lost 3 bases and J lost 2; bases outside the gene matches: 10. Germline V CDR1 and CDR2: MDHEN, SYDVKM. The length of the CDR3 is 17 residues. The DNA of the CDR3 is TGTGCCAGCAGTTTGGGTCCAATAGCGGGTCCCTACAATGAGCAGTTCTTC. This sequence encodes CASSLGPIAGPYNEQFF. The whole variable domain, remainder taken from reference TRBV28 and TRBJ2-1, is DVKVTQSSRYLVKRTGEKVFLECVQDMDHENMFWYRQDPGLGLRLIYFSYDVKMKEKGDIPEGYSVSREKKERFSLILESASTNQTSMYLCASSLGPIAGPYNEQFFGPGTRLTVL.

The chain combines TRBV28 with TRBJ1-2, with 7 bases that match TRBD1. The CDR3 consists of 15 residues. V dropped 6 bases and J dropped 4; count of bases not matched to a gene: 11. Germline loops: CDR1 MDHEN, CDR2 SYDVKM. The CDR3 DNA follows: TGTGCCAGCAGCCCAGGGGGGGACAGACTCTATGGCTACACCTTC. Translating gives CASSPGGDRLYGYTF.

The chain joins TRBV7-2 to TRBJ2-5; 7 nucleotides match TRBD1. The J call may be mistaken, given a closer DNA end match to TRBJ2-7. The CDR3 length is 16 residues. Germline CDR1 and CDR2: SGHTA and FQGNSA. The CDR3 here is CASSARLTGLHYEQYF. DNA of the CDR3: TGTGCCAGCAGCGCTAGATTGACAGGGCTACACTACGAGCAGTACTTC.

The chain uses TRBV5-6 and TRBJ2-6; TRBD2 aligns across 8 bases. V lost 2 bases to trimming and J lost 0 bases; unmatched junction nucleotides: 10. Germline CDR1 reads SGHDT; CDR2 reads YYEEEE. The CDR3 consists of 19 residues. The CDR3 protein is CASSFSGRGAYSGANVLTF. Written as DNA, the CDR3 is TGTGCCAGCAGCTTCTCGGGGCGGGGGGCCTACTCTGGGGCCAACGTCCTGACTTTC. The full variable domain, its missing parts supplied by reference TRBV5-6 and TRBJ2-6, is DAGVTQSPTHLIKTRGQQVTLRCSPKSGHDTVSWYQQALGQGPQFIFQYYEEEERQRGNFPDRFSGHQFPNYSSELNVNALLLGDSALYLCASSFSGRGAYSGANVLTFGAGSRLTVL.

This clonotype was counted a few times. The genes are TRBV2 and TRBJ2-3; 9 bases are a match to TRBD2. V shed 7 bases and J 5 bases; nucleotides not matched to a gene: 10. Germline assignment: CDR1 SNHLY and CDR2 FYNNEI. The CDR3 has 15 residues. CDR3 sequence (DNA): TGTGCCAGCACAGGAGCGGGAGGACCTGGAGATACGCAGTATTTT. Amino acid sequence: CASTGAGGPGDTQYF.

The V call is TRBV5-1, the J call TRBJ2-6; perhaps TRBD2 as D (5 bases). V was clipped by 5 bases and J by 0 bases, with 9 bases between them. Germline loops: CDR1 SGHRS, CDR2 YFSETQ. CDR3 length: 15 residues. CDR3 amino acids: CASREAVSGANVLTF. As DNA, the CDR3 is TGCGCCAGCAGGGAGGCCGTCTCTGGGGCCAACGTCCTGACTTTC.

The chain employs TRBV29-1 and TRBJ2-3; D unclear. With 4 bases removed from V and 0 bases from J, the gap between germline ends came to 5 bases. The CDR3 has 12 amino acids. Germline values: CDR1 SQVTM, CDR2 ANQGSEA. The CDR3 coding sequence is TGCAGCGTTGTCGGCAGCACAGATACGCAGTATTTT. Translation: CSVVGSTDTQYF.

The chain has TRBV10-1 and TRBJ2-2; 12 bases are a match to TRBD2. This CDR3 has 14 amino acids. The V and J ends lost 8 bases and 5 bases, in that order; junction bases with no gene match: 3. Germline V gene data show CDR1 as WNHNN and CDR2 as SYGVQD (reference sequence). The CDR3 DNA reads as TGCGCCAGCCGACTAGCGGGGGATACCGGGGAGCTGTTTTTT. Encoded protein: CASRLAGDTGELFF.

This clonotype was detected a few times. The chain employs TRBV5-6 and TRBJ2-5; TRBD2 agrees at 10 bases. V lost 0 bases, J lost 8 bases, and 4 bases stayed unmatched. Germline loops: CDR1 SGHDT, CDR2 YYEEEE. This CDR3 comprises 14 residues. This CDR3 reads CASSLATSGSTQYF. In DNA, the CDR3 is TGTGCCAGCAGCTTGGCGACTAGCGGGTCAACCCAGTACTTC.

This clonotype was seen many times. The junction shows a germline mismatch at one end, possibly a read error. The CDR3 DNA reads as TGCGCCAGCAGGTTGGGGACAATTGTGGAGACCCAGTACTTC. Its translation: CASRLGTIVETQYF. This chain connects TRBV5-1 to TRBJ2-5; D possibly corresponds to TRBD1 (6 bases). CDR3 length: 14 amino acids. From germline, CDR1 is SGHRS and CDR2 YFSETQ.

The V and J genes are TRBV21-1 and TRBJ2-7; the table's D call, TRBD1, has no DNA check behind it. TRBV21-1 is a known pseudogene. This CDR3 comprises 15 residues. The CDR3 sequence is CASSKGGRSAYEQYF. CDR3 nucleotide sequence: TGTGCCAGCAGCAAAGGGGGACGTTCCGCCTACGAGCAGTACTTC.

This clonotype turned up a few times. The chain links TRBV7-2 to TRBJ2-1, with 9 bases matching TRBD1. J lost 12 bases, V lost 6 bases, and 6 bases had no gene match. Germline assignment: CDR1 SGHTA and CDR2 FQGNSA. This CDR3 has 12 amino acids. The chain's CDR3 is CASSPGTGMQFF. The CDR3 coding sequence is TGTGCCAGCAGTCCCGGGACAGGGATGCAGTTCTTC.

The J gene is TRBJ2-3, the V gene TRBV7-2, with D tentatively TRBD2 (5 bases). The length of the CDR3 is 14 residues. Trimming shortened V by 6 bases and J by 5 bases, and 15 bases separated the two germline ends. Germline V lookup: CDR1 SGHTA, CDR2 FQGNSA. The CDR3 loop reads CASRSLLEVDTQYF. The CDR3 region has the DNA TGTGCCAGCAGGTCCTTACTAGAGGTAGATACGCAGTATTTT.

This clonotype showed up just a few times. V gene TRBV29-1 combines with J gene TRBJ1-1; weak D call: TRBD1 (5 bases). This CDR3 has 12 residues. Per germline, CDR1 SQVTM and CDR2 ANQGSEA. V was trimmed by 4 bases and J by 5 bases, leaving 11 bases between them. For the CDR3, the DNA is TGCAGCGTTGCAGTCAGGGTGACTGAAGCTTTCTTT. Its protein is CSVAVRVTEAFF.

This CDR3 is CASNHPAGGQYF. The CDR3 DNA reads as TGTGCCAGCAACCACCCGGCCGGGGGGCAGTACTTC. The chain links TRBV27 to TRBJ2-5; the match to TRBD2 covers 7 bases. This CDR3 has 12 residues. V was pared by 7 bases and J by 11 bases, with 10 bases of the junction left unmatched. Germline CDR1 MNHEY, CDR2 SMNVEV (reference sequence).

This chain connects TRBV5-1 to TRBJ2-4, with D uncertain. TRBJ2-7 explains the end of the DNA better; the J call may be wrong. This CDR3 has 15 residues. Germline CDR1 is SGHRS and CDR2 is YFSETQ. In nucleotides, the CDR3 is TGCGCCAGCAGCTTTGTCCCGGGTCCCTCCTACGAGCAGTACTTC. Translation gives CASSFVPGPSYEQYF.